This T cell receptor (beta chain) was identified during a study of cytomegalovirus exposure and HLA in healthy donors. Across the study: Within an early data release were about 85 million unique TCRs drawn from HLA-typed donors.

Whole-study findings and limits: Upon later analysis, HLA-associated TCR beta chains proved more clonally expanded than other, equally common chains.

This clone came up once. What it recognizes is unknown. Use of 60 Vbeta and 13 Jbeta primers characterized the PCR. Clones were sequenced by immunoSEQ multiplex PCR, and TCRdb holds only the in-frame ones, with some missing. The top ten hold 9.5% to 13% of the sample, which has tens of thousands of clones, about four fifths seen once. V shed 6 bases and J shed 5 bases, with 11 bases lying between them. The V gene's germline CDR1 is KGHSH and CDR2 LQKENI. CDR3 length: 12 amino acids. The sequence came from a male donor in good health and CMV-seropositive. The sequencing input was PBMCs. The V call is TRBV18, the J call TRBJ2-7, with D possibly being TRBD2 (6 bases). CDR3 residues: CASSPWGDEQYF. CDR3 coding DNA: TGTGCCAGCTCTCCATGGGGGGACGAGCAGTACTTC. The full variable domain, with the rest looked up from reference TRBV18 and TRBJ2-7, is NAGVMQNPRHLVRRRGQEARLRCSPMKGHSHVYWYRQLPEEGLKFMVYLQKENIIDESGMPKERFSAEFPKEGPSILRIQQVVRGDSAAYFCASSPWGDEQYFGPGTRLTVT.